The clone carrying this T cell receptor beta chain was detected only a few times. The data belong to a study of tumor and adjacent non-tumor tissue in lung cancer. Overall study: Stage I to III disease affected about nine men and roughly five women aged roughly 31 to 85.

TCRbeta libraries were built with three rounds of nested PCR, modified from ARM-PCR. TCRdb fed the multiplex PCR reads into MiXCR, producing one record per CDR3 protein. This sample yields more than 120,000 distinct CDR3 sequences, of which roughly 66% are seen a single time; 15% to 20% belongs to the top ten. This CDR3 is 15 amino acids long. Trimming at V came to 5 bases and at J to 3 bases, leaving 9 bases not matched to a gene. Per germline, CDR1 MNHEY and CDR2 SVGEGT. RNA was extracted from bulk tissue without any cell sorting. The source of this sequence is a man aged 55 to 70 with small cell lung cancer. This rearrangement joins TRBV6-2 or TRBV6-3 to TRBJ2-7; 8 positions agree with TRBD2. The sample was lung tumor tissue. The CDR3 DNA reads as TGTGCCAGCAGTACGATAGCGGGACCCCGCTACGAGCAGTACTTC. Translating gives CASSTIAGPRYEQYF.